The 17 T cell receptor beta chains presented below share a single source sample, sequenced in a study of post-analysis software for immune sequencing data. Study-wide results and limits: Patients showed TRBV5-6, TRBV5-1 and TRBV20-1 among a handful of TRBV segments more frequent than in controls.

Antigens for these TCRs are unknown. Presence of unique molecular identifiers characterized the TCR beta cDNA libraries. One entry per CDR3 protein results from TCRdb running MiXCR on the PCR reads. This table holds about 770,000 distinct CDR3 sequences, more than 45% found once. The sample comprised blood. The receptors were sampled from a girl between 10 and 17 years old with multiple sclerosis.

A few counts support this clonotype. The genes are TRBV24-1 and TRBJ1-2; TRBD1 might be the D (6 bases). This CDR3 spans 15 amino acids. V lost 3 bases and J lost 8, with 18 bases in between. CDR1 KGHDR and CDR2 SFDVKD come from the germline V gene. In DNA form, the CDR3 reads TGTGCCACCAGTGATCCTTATCCGACAGGAGGGGGCTACACCTTC. This encodes CATSDPYPTGGGYTF.

In its sample, this clonotype was seen a few times. V gene TRBV20-1 combines with J gene TRBJ2-7, with 13 bases aligning to TRBD2. This CDR3 has 15 residues. Germline assignment: CDR1 DFQATT and CDR2 SNEGSKA (reference sequence). The ends lost 3 bases at V and 2 bases at J; junction bases unmatched: 4. Here the CDR3 reads CSASLGTSGTYEQYF. CDR3 coding DNA: TGCAGTGCTAGTTTAGGGACTAGCGGGACCTACGAGCAGTACTTC.

This chain links TRBV5-1 with TRBJ2-5; 7 nucleotides align to TRBD1. This CDR3 has 15 residues. After removal of 3 bases from V and 3 bases from J, the junction contained 8 bases not matched to a gene. Germline assignment: CDR1 SGHRS and CDR2 YFSETQ. The CDR3 loop is CASSSRRGREETQYF. CDR3 DNA sequence: TGCGCCAGCAGCTCCCGAAGGGGGCGAGAAGAGACCCAGTACTTC.

The chain links TRBV6-6 to TRBJ1-2, with 7 nucleotides matching TRBD1. The CDR3 sequence is 14 residues long. V gave up 6 bases and J gave up 4 bases; unmatched junction bases: 8. Germline values: CDR1 MNHNY, CDR2 SVGAGI (reference sequence). CDR3 bases: TGTGCCAGCAGCTCAAAGACAGGGACCTATGGCTACACCTTC. Encoded protein: CASSSKTGTYGYTF.

This chain joins TRBV12-3 or TRBV12-4 and TRBJ2-5; no clear D. This CDR3 is built from 15 residues. V shed 1 base and J shed 5 bases, with 14 bases lying between them. CDR3 nucleotide sequence: TGTGCCAGCAGTTTAGGGCGAGGCTGGTGGGAGACCCAGTACTTC. It translates to CASSLGRGWWETQYF.

This clonotype was found a few times. The genes are TRBV6-1 and TRBJ2-1, with D possibly called TRBD1 or TRBD2 (5 bases each). This CDR3 has 16 amino acids. Germline lookup yields CDR1 MNHNS and CDR2 SASEGT. V lost 5 bases and J 2 bases, leaving 16 bases between the germline ends. The CDR3 reads CASSLTGRTPYNEQFF. The CDR3 region has the DNA TGTGCCAGCAGTTTGACGGGACGTACCCCCTACAATGAGCAGTTCTTC.

The chain combines TRBV6-2 or TRBV6-3 with TRBJ2-4; TRBD2 aligns across 11 bases. V gave up 2 bases and J gave up 7 bases; unmatched junction bases: 7. Looked up from germline, CDR1 is MNHEY and CDR2 is SVGEGT. The CDR3 loop spans 16 amino acids. The CDR3 spells CASSYRPSGRINIQYF. For the CDR3, the DNA is TGTGCCAGCAGTTACAGGCCTAGCGGGAGGATCAACATTCAGTACTTC.

The rearrangement links TRBV6-6 to TRBJ2-7; TRBD1 matches at 9 bases. This CDR3 is built from 13 residues. V shed 2 bases and J 6 bases; nucleotides not matched to a gene: 2. Germline V gives CDR1 MNHNY, CDR2 SVGAGI (reference sequence). CDR3 DNA: TGTGCCAGCAGTTACCTGGACAGGGGCGAGCAGTACTTC. Its translation is CASSYLDRGEQYF.

The chain is built from TRBV18 and TRBJ1-2; D is uncertain. Trimming removed 6 bases from V and 2 bases from J, with 10 bases in between. CDR1 is KGHSH and CDR2 is LQKENI in the germline V gene. The CDR3 extends over 13 amino acids. This CDR3 is CASSPLENYGYTF. CDR3 sequence (DNA): TGTGCCAGCTCCCCATTGGAGAACTATGGCTACACCTTC.

This chain links TRBV7-3 with TRBJ1-2; D is perhaps TRBD1 (6 bases). V lost 0 bases and J lost 4, with 9 bases in between. Germline V gene sequence: CDR1 SGHTA, CDR2 FQGTGA. This CDR3 region has 14 residues. The CDR3 sequence: CASSLTGAGYGYTF. DNA of the CDR3: TGTGCCAGCAGCTTAACGGGGGCGGGCTATGGCTACACCTTC.

This rearrangement joins TRBV9 to TRBJ2-1; the D is unclear. Per germline, CDR1 SGDLS and CDR2 YYNGEE. This CDR3 is built from 12 residues. V lost 5 bases to trimming and J lost 6 bases, with 9 bases between them. The CDR3 is CASRDWPNEQFF. The CDR3 DNA follows: TGTGCCAGCAGAGACTGGCCCAATGAGCAGTTCTTC.

This clonotype has a handful of counts. The CDR3 loop is CSVNFGDYTEAFF. The CDR3 bases are TGCAGCGTTAATTTCGGGGACTACACTGAAGCTTTCTTT. This chain links TRBV29-1 with TRBJ1-1; D might be TRBD1 (5 bases). With 5 bases removed from V and 3 bases from J, the gap between germline ends came to 13 bases. The germline gives CDR1 SQVTM, CDR2 ANQGSEA. This CDR3 contains 13 residues.

The rearrangement joins TRBV7-9 to TRBJ1-1; 7 nucleotides align to TRBD1. Looked up from germline, CDR1 is SEHNR and CDR2 is FQNEAQ (reference sequence). The trim removed 4 bases at V and 11 bases at J, leaving 10 bases unmatched. The CDR3 spans 13 residues. CDR3 residues: CASSSNRQGRAFF. The DNA of the CDR3 is TGTGCCAGCAGCTCCAACCGACAGGGAAGGGCTTTCTTT. Together with reference TRBV7-9 and TRBJ1-1, the CDR3 gives the full variable domain: DTGVSQNPRHKITKRGQNVTFRCDPISEHNRLYWYRQTLGQGPEFLTYFQNEAQLEKSRLLSDRFSAERPKGSFSTLEIQRTEQGDSAMYLCASSSNRQGRAFFGQGTRLTVV.

The chain carries TRBV27 and TRBJ2-5; tentatively, D is TRBD2 (6 bases). V was pared by 1 base and J by 4 bases, with 13 bases between. Germline CDR1 reads MNHEY; CDR2 reads SMNVEV (reference sequence). CDR3 length: 15 amino acids. CDR3 DNA sequence: TGTGCCAGCAGTTTATTTTCGGGAGCGGGAGAGACCCAGTACTTC. Protein: CASSLFSGAGETQYF.

The chain joins TRBV20-1 to TRBJ2-3; the match to TRBD1 covers 8 bases. Germline CDR1 is DFQATT and CDR2 is SNEGSKA (reference sequence). The ends lost 3 bases at V and 4 bases at J; junction bases unmatched: 3. The CDR3 spans 13 residues. CDR3 region: CSARRQGPDTQYF. DNA for the CDR3: TGCAGTGCTAGGAGACAGGGGCCAGATACGCAGTATTTT.

This sequence joins TRBV7-2 and TRBJ1-2; weak D call: TRBD1 (6 bases). Germline V gene lookup returns CDR1 SGHTA and CDR2 FQGNSA. The CDR3 runs to 14 residues. V shed 3 bases and J shed 8 bases, with 16 bases lying between them. This CDR3 reads CASSLGAGIGGYTF. CDR3 sequence (DNA): TGTGCCAGCAGCTTGGGGGCGGGAATTGGCGGCTACACCTTC.

The J gene is TRBJ2-1, the V gene TRBV13; TRBD2 agrees at 12 bases. The CDR3 extends over 15 amino acids. The germline V gene encodes CDR1 PRHDT and CDR2 FYEKMQ (reference sequence). V shed 5 bases, J shed 5 bases, and the junction held 4 bases outside the gene matches. DNA for the CDR3: TGTGCCAGCAGCCTGACTAGCGGGGGAAACAATGAGCAGTTCTTC. Protein: CASSLTSGGNNEQFF.